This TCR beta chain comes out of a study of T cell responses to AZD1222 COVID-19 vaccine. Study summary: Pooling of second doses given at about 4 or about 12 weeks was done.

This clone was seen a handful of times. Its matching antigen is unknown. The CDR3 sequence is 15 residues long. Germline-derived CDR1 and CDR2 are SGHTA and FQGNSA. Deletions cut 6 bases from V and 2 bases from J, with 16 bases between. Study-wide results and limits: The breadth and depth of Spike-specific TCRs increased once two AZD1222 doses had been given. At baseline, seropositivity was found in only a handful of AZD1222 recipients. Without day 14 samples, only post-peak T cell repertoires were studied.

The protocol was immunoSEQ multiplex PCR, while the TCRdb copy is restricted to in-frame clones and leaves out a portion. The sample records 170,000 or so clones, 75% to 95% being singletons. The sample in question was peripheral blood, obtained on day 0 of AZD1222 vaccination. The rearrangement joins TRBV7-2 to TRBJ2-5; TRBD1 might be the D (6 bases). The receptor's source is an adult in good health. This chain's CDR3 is CASSLYPDSQETQYF. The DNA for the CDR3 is TGTGCCAGCAGTTTATACCCGGACAGTCAAGAGACCCAGTACTTC. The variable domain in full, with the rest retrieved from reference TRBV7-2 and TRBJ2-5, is GAGVSQSPSNKVTEKGKDVELRCDPISGHTALYWYRQSLGQGLEFLIYFQGNSAPDKSGLPSDRFSAERTGGSVSTLTIQRTQQEDSAVYLCASSLYPDSQETQYFGPGTRLLVL.